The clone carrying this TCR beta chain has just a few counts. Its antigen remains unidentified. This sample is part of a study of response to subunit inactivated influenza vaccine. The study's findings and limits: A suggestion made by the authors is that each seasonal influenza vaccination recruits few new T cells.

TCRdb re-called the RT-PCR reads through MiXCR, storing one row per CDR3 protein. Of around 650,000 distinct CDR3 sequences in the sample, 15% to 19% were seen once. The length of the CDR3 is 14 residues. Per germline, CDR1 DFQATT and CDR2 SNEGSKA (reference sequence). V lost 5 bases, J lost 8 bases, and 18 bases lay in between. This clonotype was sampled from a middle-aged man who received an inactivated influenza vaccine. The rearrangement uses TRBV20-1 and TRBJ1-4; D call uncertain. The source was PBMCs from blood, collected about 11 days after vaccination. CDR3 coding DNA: TGCAGTGCTCAGATCATGGGCGCAGACGAAAAACTGTTTTTT. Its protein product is CSAQIMGADEKLFF.